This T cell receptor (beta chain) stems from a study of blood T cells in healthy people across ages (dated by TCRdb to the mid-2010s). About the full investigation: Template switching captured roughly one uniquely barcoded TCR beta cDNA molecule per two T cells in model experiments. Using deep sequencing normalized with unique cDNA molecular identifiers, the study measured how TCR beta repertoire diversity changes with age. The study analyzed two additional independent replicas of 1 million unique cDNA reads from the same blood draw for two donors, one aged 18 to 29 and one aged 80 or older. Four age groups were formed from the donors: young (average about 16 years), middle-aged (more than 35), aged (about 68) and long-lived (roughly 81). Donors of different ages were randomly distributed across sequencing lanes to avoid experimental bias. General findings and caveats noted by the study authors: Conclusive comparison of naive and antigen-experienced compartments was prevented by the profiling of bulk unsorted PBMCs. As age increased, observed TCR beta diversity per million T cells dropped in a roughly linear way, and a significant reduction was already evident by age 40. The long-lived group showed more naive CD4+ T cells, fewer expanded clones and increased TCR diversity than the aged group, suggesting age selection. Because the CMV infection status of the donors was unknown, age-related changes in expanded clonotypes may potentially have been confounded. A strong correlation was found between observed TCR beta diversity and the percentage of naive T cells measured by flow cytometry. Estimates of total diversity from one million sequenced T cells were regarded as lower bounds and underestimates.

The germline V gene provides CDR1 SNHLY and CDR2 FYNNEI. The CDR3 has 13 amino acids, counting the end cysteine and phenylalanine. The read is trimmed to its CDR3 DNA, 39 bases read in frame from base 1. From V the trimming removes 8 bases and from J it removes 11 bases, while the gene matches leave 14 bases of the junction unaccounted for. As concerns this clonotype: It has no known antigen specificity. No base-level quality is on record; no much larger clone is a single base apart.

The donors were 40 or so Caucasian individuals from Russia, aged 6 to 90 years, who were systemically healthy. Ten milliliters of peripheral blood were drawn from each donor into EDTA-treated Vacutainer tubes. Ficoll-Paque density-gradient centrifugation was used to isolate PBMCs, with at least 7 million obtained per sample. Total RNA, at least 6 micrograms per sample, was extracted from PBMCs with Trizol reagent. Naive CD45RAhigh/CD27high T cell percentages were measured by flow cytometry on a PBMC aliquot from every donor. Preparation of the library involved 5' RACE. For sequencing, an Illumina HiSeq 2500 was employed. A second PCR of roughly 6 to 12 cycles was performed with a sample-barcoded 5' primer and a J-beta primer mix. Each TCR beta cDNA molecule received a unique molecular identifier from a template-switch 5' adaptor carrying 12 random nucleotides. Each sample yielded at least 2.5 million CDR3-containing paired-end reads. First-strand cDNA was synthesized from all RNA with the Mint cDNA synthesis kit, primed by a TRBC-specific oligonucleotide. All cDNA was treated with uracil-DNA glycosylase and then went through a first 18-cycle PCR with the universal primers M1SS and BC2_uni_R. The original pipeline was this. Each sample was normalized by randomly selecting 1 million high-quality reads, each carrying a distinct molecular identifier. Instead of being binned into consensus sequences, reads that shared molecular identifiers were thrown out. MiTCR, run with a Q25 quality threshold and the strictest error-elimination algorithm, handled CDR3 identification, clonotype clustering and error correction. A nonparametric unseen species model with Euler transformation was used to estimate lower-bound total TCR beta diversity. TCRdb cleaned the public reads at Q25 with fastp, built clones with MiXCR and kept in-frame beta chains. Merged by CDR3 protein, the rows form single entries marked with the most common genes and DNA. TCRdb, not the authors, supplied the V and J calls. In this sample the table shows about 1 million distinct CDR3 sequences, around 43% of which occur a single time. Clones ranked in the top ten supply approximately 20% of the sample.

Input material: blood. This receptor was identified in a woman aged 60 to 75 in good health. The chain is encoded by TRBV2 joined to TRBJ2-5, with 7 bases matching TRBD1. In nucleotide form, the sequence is TGTGCCAGCCAGACAGGGATCCTGGGGGAGCAGTACTTC. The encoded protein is CASQTGILGEQYF.